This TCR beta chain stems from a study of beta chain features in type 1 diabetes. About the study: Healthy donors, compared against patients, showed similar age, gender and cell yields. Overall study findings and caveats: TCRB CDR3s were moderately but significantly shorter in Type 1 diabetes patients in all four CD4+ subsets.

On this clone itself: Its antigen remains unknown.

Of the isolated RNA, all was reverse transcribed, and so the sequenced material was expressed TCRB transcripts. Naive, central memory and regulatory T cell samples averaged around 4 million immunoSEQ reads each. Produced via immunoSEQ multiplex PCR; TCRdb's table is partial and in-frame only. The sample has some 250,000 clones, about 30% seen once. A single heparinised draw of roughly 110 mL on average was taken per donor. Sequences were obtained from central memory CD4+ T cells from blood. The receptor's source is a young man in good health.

The CDR3 nucleotides read TGTGCCAGCAGCGCCGGGACAGGGAGAGGCTACACCTTC. Residues: CASSAGTGRGYTF. The chain couples TRBV7-9 to TRBJ1-2, with 9 bases lining up with TRBD1. The germline V gene encodes CDR1 SEHNR and CDR2 FQNEAQ (reference sequence). Losses at the gene ends were 5 bases for V and 8 bases for J; bases not matched to a gene: 6. There are 13 residues in the CDR3. Drawing the rest from reference TRBV7-9 and TRBJ1-2, the complete variable domain is DTGVSQNPRHKITKRGQNVTFRCDPISEHNRLYWYRQTLGQGPEFLTYFQNEAQLEKSRLLSDRFSAERPKGSFSTLEIQRTEQGDSAMYLCASSAGTGRGYTFGSGTRLTVV.